A selection of T cell receptor beta chains follows, all from one sample in a study of technical replicates of blood from several donors. TCRdb's copy holds only in-frame clones and misses some; the assay was immunoSEQ multiplex PCR. Among about 73,000 clones, approximately 90% were seen once, and the ten largest hold about 4.5%. The source material was PBMCs. These receptors were collected from a human donor in good health. Some clones in this sample may be carry-over from other donors' samples. The CDR3 runs from the conserved cysteine through the conserved F or W. The D gene is left open where the match is weak. Only part of the rows carry a size: once, few, many, or a class if the clone is expanded.

v_call	d_call	j_call	clone_size	cdr3_nt	cdr3_aa
TRBV2	TRBD1	TRBJ2-7	.	TGTGCCAGCAGCGATGGGACAGAAAGGGCCTACGAGCAGTACTTC	CASSDGTERAYEQYF
TRBV2	TRBD2	TRBJ2-2	.	TGTGCCAGCAGTGAAACCCTAGCGGAGAACACCGGGGAGCTGTTTTTT	CASSETLAENTGELFF
TRBV30	TRBD1	TRBJ1-4	.	TGTGCCTGGCGACAGGGTGATGGAAAACTGTTTTTT	CAWRQGDGKLFF
TRBV5-1	TRBD1	TRBJ2-7	once	TGCGCCAGCAGCGCCACGGCCGGGACAGGGGGTTCCTACGAGCAGTACTTC	CASSATAGTGGSYEQYF
TRBV2	TRBD1	TRBJ1-6	few	TGTGCCAGCAGCCAGACAGGGGAGAATTCACCCCTCCACTTT	CASSQTGENSPLHF
TRBV19	.	TRBJ1-1	.	TGTGCCAGTAGTATTGGGGGGGCCGTCAAAGGGGCTTTCTTT	CASSIGGAVKGAFF
TRBV14	.	TRBJ1-1	few	TGTGCCAGCAGCCAAGATTCAGGGTTCACTGAAGCTTTCTTT	CASSQDSGFTEAFF
TRBV7-2	.	TRBJ1-2	.	TGTGCCAGCAGCTTAGAAGGCAGGTTTTCCCCCACTGGCTACACCTTC	CASSLEGRFSPTGYTF
TRBV5-4	.	TRBJ2-5	few	TGTGCCAGCAGCTCCCTGCCCGGGGAAGAGACCCAGTACTTC	CASSSLPGEETQYF
TRBV7-6	TRBD1	TRBJ2-2	.	TGTGCCAGCAGCCCCCCAGGGGGATGGACCGGGGAGCTGTTTTTT	CASSPPGGWTGELFF
TRBV7-2	TRBD1	TRBJ2-6	.	TGTGCCAGCAGCCCCACAGGGGTCAACGTCCTGACTTTC	CASSPTGVNVLTF
TRBV6-1	.	TRBJ1-6	few	TGTGCCAGCTTCAATTCAGTCCCCCTCCACTTT	CASFNSVPLHF
TRBV7-9	.	TRBJ2-2	.	TGTGCCAGCAGTTTAAAGGGGTTTAACACCGGGGAGCTGTTTTTT	CASSLKGFNTGELFF
TRBV19	.	TRBJ2-1	.	TGTGCCAGTAGTATCAGTGGTATGTCCAACAATGAGCAGTTCTTC	CASSISGMSNNEQFF
TRBV19	TRBD1	TRBJ2-6	.	TGTGCCAGTTGCGGGACAGGGGGCCTCTCTGGGGCCAACGTCCTGACTTTC	CASCGTGGLSGANVLTF
TRBV7-3	.	TRBJ2-3	.	TGTGCCAGCAGCTCCCGGGATGGTTCAGATACGCAGTATTTT	CASSSRDGSDTQYF
TRBV10-3	TRBD1	TRBJ2-3	.	TGTGCCATCAGTGACCCAATGGGGACAGGGTCAGATACGCAGTATTTT	CAISDPMGTGSDTQYF
TRBV7-9	.	TRBJ1-6	.	TGTGCCAGCAGCTTTCACAGGGATTATTCACCCCTCCACTTT	CASSFHRDYSPLHF
TRBV7-9	.	TRBJ1-2	.	TGTGCCAGCAGCTTAGACGCAGGCAGTAATGGCTACACCTTC	CASSLDAGSNGYTF
TRBV27	.	TRBJ1-2	once	TGTGCCAGCAGTTCAGCTGACTTCTGGGGCTACACCTTC	CASSSADFWGYTF
TRBV14	.	TRBJ1-2	.	TGTGCCAGCAGCCAATATCTTGTGACAGGAGGCAACCGTGGCTACACCTTC	CASSQYLVTGGNRGYTF
TRBV19	TRBD1	TRBJ1-1	.	TGTGCCAGTAGTAGGACAGGGGGTTTCACTGAAGCTTTCTTT	CASSRTGGFTEAFF
TRBV7-9	.	TRBJ1-3	.	TGTGCCAGCAGCTTAGTAAGCGGCCTGTCTGGAAACACCATATATTTT	CASSLVSGLSGNTIYF
TRBV29-1	.	TRBJ2-7	once	TGCAGCGTTTCCGACAGAACGGGGCAGTACTTC	CSVSDRTGQYF
TRBV18	.	TRBJ2-1	.	TGTGCCAGCTCACCCCGGGAGAGCTCCTACAATGAGCAGTTCTTC	CASSPRESSYNEQFF
TRBV7-3	.	TRBJ1-1	.	TGTGCCAGCAGTCCCCCCGGGGACACTGAAGCTTTCTTT	CASSPPGDTEAFF
TRBV2	.	TRBJ1-6	few	TGTGCCAGCTTCAGTTACAGGGACCAATCCCTCCACTTT	CASFSYRDQSLHF
TRBV4-2	.	TRBJ1-5	.	TGTGCCAGCAGCCAGGGGGGGGTCAATCAGCCCCAGCATTTT	CASSQGGVNQPQHF
TRBV5-5	.	TRBJ1-2	once	TGTGCCAGCAGCTTCCCGGGTTCCAACTATGGCTACACCTTC	CASSFPGSNYGYTF
TRBV27	.	TRBJ2-6	.	TGTGCCAGCAGTTTTAGAGGAGGAAAGGAGAGCTCTGGGGCCAACGTCCTGACTTTC	CASSFRGGKESSGANVLTF
TRBV7-8	.	TRBJ1-2	.	TGTGCCAGTGGGGCGGGGCAGTCGTCTAACTATGGCTACACCTTC	CASGAGQSSNYGYTF